A single sample is the source of the 10 T cell receptor beta chains below, sequenced in a study of T cell repertoires in cytomegalovirus infection. One entry per CDR3 protein results from TCRdb running MiXCR on the reads. Of approximately 700,000 distinct CDR3 sequences listed, 35% are singletons. Sequenced: PBMCs. The receptors shown here come from a human donor in good health (CMV status not recorded). Some clones in this sample may be carry-over from other donors' samples.

This chain links TRBV6-1 with TRBJ2-3; tentatively, D is TRBD1 (6 bases). The CDR3 loop spans 14 amino acids. CDR1 is MNHNS, CDR2 SASEGT, per germline. V was pared by 0 bases and J by 4 bases, with 8 bases between. The CDR3 bases are TGTGCCAGCAGTGAAGCGGGGGCGTCAGATACGCAGTATTTT. It yields the protein CASSEAGASDTQYF.

This clonotype appeared once. V usage is TRBV19 and J usage is TRBJ2-1; D is ambiguous. V was shortened by 3 bases and J by 5 bases, with 11 bases between the two germline ends. Germline loops: CDR1 LNHDA, CDR2 SQIVND (reference sequence). The CDR3 consists of 14 residues. The CDR3, as DNA: TGTGCCAGTAGTATTAGTCCTGTAGACAATGAGCAGTTCTTC. It yields the protein CASSISPVDNEQFF. Supplemented by reference TRBV19 and TRBJ2-1, the full variable domain reads DGGITQSPKYLFRKEGQNVTLSCEQNLNHDAMYWYRQDPGQGLRLIYYSQIVNDFQKGDIAEGYSVSREKKESFPLTVTSAQKNPTAFYLCASSISPVDNEQFFGPGTRLTVL.

The chain joins TRBV7-6 to TRBJ1-6, with D perhaps matching TRBD1 (5 bases). In germline, CDR1 is SGHVS, CDR2 FNYEAQ. The CDR3 extends over 14 amino acids. Trimming stripped 2 bases from V and 9 bases from J, with 11 bases between. DNA of the CDR3: TGTGCCAGCAGCTTAAGCGAGGGGCTTTCACCCCTCCACTTT. It yields the protein CASSLSEGLSPLHF.

For this clonotype: At one end, the junction sequence differs from germline, possibly due to a read error. The chain is built from TRBV4-2 and TRBJ2-5; tentatively, D is TRBD2 (6 bases). Germline lookup yields CDR1 LGHNA and CDR2 YNFKEQ. The CDR3 covers 15 residues. The CDR3, as DNA: TGTGCCAGCATCCAAGCGGAGCGGGTACAAGAGACCCAGTACTTC. It is translated as CASIQAERVQETQYF.

This clonotype was picked up a small number of times. V gene TRBV7-2 combines with J gene TRBJ1-3; 8 bases agree with TRBD1. J gave up 3 bases and V 1 base, and 5 bases lay outside the gene matches. The CDR3 has 16 amino acids. Germline assignment: CDR1 SGHTA and CDR2 FQGNSA. CDR3 nucleotides: TGTGCCAGCAGCTTAGTTGACAGGGGATTTGGAAACACCATATATTTT. This translates into CASSLVDRGFGNTIYF.

This clonotype has just one count. The chain combines TRBV5-6 with TRBJ1-4; D is perhaps TRBD1 (5 bases). In germline, CDR1 is SGHDT, CDR2 YYEEEE. The CDR3 is 15 amino acids. Between the trimmed V and J ends, which lost 0 bases and 10 bases, there was a span of 16 bases. The DNA for the CDR3 is TGTGCCAGCAGCTTGGATCGTCAGGGCGGGGGAAAACTGTTTTTT. Translating it yields CASSLDRQGGGKLFF.

The chain employs TRBV7-2 and TRBJ1-2; unclear D gene. In germline, CDR1 is SGHTA, CDR2 FQGNSA. Trimming took 6 bases from V and 3 from J, leaving 11 bases between them. The CDR3 spans 13 residues. The CDR3 DNA reads as TGTGCCAGCAGAGTAGTCGGGTACTATGGCTACACCTTC. This encodes CASRVVGYYGYTF.

V usage is TRBV10-3 and J usage is TRBJ2-1; D call uncertain. The CDR3 runs to 11 residues. V was clipped by 2 bases and J by 8 bases, with 4 bases between them. Looked up from germline, CDR1 is ENHRY and CDR2 is SYGVKD. The CDR3 loop is CAISEGDEQFF. CDR3 nucleotides: TGTGCCATCAGTGAGGGGGATGAGCAGTTCTTC.

The V call is TRBV7-9, the J call TRBJ2-3; 7 bases fit TRBD2. V was clipped by 5 bases and J by 0 bases; unmatched bases: 11. Germline lookup yields CDR1 SEHNR and CDR2 FQNEAQ (reference sequence). The CDR3 runs 17 residues. The CDR3 sequence: CASSLPEGGFSTDTQYF. CDR3 coding DNA: TGTGCCAGCAGCCTCCCGGAGGGAGGGTTCAGCACAGATACGCAGTATTTT.

The J gene is TRBJ1-2, the V gene TRBV13; D gene unclear. This CDR3 has 16 amino acids. Germline values: CDR1 PRHDT, CDR2 FYEKMQ (reference sequence). V lost 1 base and J 5 bases, leaving 17 bases between the germline ends. Here the CDR3 reads CASSLEIRRSSYGYTF. The CDR3 DNA follows: TGTGCCAGCAGCTTAGAGATCCGGCGGTCCTCGTATGGCTACACCTTC.